The text below deals with one TCR beta chain. The clone's antigen remains unknown. No quality values exist for individual bases; no much larger clone is one base distant. Genomic DNA was extracted with the DNeasy Blood and Tissue Kit from around 10,000 to 100,000 sorted cells per subset. The TCRbeta V-J or V-D-J regions were sequenced and mapped through the immunoSEQ service, and coverage above 10x per sample was achieved. For the original study's pipeline: Analysis was limited to productive rearrangements exported from the immunoSEQ Analyzer platform, and clonality was evaluated on the 500 most abundant clones. Repertoire overlap between populations was quantified with the Morisita-Horn similarity index and the Jaccard index. Morisita-Horn similarity between CD8 T-cell subset TCR repertoires was measured in about 6 cancer patients. TCRdb holds this immuneACCESS table with in-frame rearrangements only. Some clones are missing; in checked studies, unresolved V genes explain under half, and the rest has no known cause. Clonal size and the V and J genes are those of that table, whereas D and trimming came from the DNA. The sample table holds 4,000 to 5,500 clones, of which around 66% were seen once. The top ten clones comprise less than 15% of the sample.

The data are from a study of CD39 and CD103 CD8 tumor-infiltrating T cells (dated by TCRdb to 2017 to 2018). With regard to the full study: The repertoire comparisons shown came from four patients: one with an HPV-positive HNSCC, one with an HPV-negative HNSCC, one with ovarian cancer and one with melanoma. Deep sequencing of TCRbeta CDR3 was used to compare the repertoires of CD8 TIL subsets, defined by CD103 and CD39, against those of peripheral memory CD8 T cells.

Results the study describes overall, beyond this receptor: Clonotypes from DN TILs largely overlapped with peripheral memory CD8 repertoires, while clonotypes from DP TILs were only rarely found in blood or uninvolved lymph node. DP CD8 TILs appeared to be more oligoclonal than DN and SP CD8 TILs and blood memory CD8 T cells, with roughly 56-90% covered by the top 30 clonotypes.

No therapy was being received by patients at the time of sample collection, although prior treatments had ranged from chemotherapy, radiotherapy, surgery and immunotherapy to none. After thawing, cells were enriched for T lymphocytes using a negative-selection kit, and EpCAM beads were added for tumor-infiltrating lymphocytes. Memory CD8 T cells were sorted as CD8+CD4-CD45RA- cells regardless of CCR7 expression. Peripheral blood mononuclear cells were obtained using a Ficoll-Paque PLUS gradient and were cryopreserved prior to analysis. Populations were sorted on a FACSAria II to 99% purity, and cell pellets were frozen without culture for TCR sequencing. The CDR3 sequence holds 16 residues, the cysteine and phenylalanine included. Only the CDR3 part of the read is kept: 48 bases, read in frame from the first base. For CDR1 and CDR2, the germline V gene lists MNHNS and SASEGT. Trimming accounts for 3 bases at V and 7 bases at J, while the number of junction bases matched to no gene is 11.

The sequence links TRBV6-1 to TRBJ1-5, with TRBD1 identical over 8 junction bases. Input material: CD8+ T cells sorted from blood. This sample's cell subset or site label indicates: total memory CD8 T cells (CD45RA-CCR7+/-) from blood or uninvolved lymph node. This clonotype originated in a human donor with head and neck squamous cell carcinoma. The CDR3 amino acid sequence is: CASSEGGGTGGQPQHF. The DNA sequence is TGTGCCAGCAGTGAGGGAGGGGGGACAGGTGGACAGCCCCAGCATTTT.